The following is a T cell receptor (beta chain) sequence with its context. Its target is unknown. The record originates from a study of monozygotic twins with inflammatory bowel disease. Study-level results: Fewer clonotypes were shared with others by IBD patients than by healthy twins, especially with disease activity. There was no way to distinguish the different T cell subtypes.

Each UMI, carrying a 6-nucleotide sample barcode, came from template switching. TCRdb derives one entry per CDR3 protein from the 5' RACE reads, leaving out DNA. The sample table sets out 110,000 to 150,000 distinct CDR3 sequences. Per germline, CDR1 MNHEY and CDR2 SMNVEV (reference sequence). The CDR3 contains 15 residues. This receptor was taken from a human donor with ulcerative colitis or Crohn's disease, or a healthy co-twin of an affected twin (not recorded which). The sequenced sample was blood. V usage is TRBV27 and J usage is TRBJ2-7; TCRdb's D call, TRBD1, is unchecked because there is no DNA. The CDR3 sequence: CASSFQGGVGYEQYF.